What follows are 30 T cell receptor beta chains derived from one specimen sequenced in a study of blood T cell repertoires in COVID-19. Profiled with immunoSEQ multiplex PCR; TCRdb holds only in-frame clones, not every one. This sample has 100,000 to 150,000 clones, with 70% to 85% found just once. The material sequenced was peripheral blood. These receptors all come from a woman in her 50s with acute or convalescent COVID-19.

The genes are TRBV19 and TRBJ1-5; D call uncertain. Germline CDR1 reads LNHDA; CDR2 reads SQIVND (reference sequence). V was clipped by 3 bases and J by 1 base, with 7 bases between them. This CDR3 is 14 amino acids long. The CDR3 nucleotides are TGTGCCAGTAGTATTGAGGGCAGCAATCAGCCCCAGCATTTT. Protein product: CASSIEGSNQPQHF. The full variable domain, in which reference TRBV19 and TRBJ1-5 provide the parts outside the CDR3, is DGGITQSPKYLFRKEGQNVTLSCEQNLNHDAMYWYRQDPGQGLRLIYYSQIVNDFQKGDIAEGYSVSREKKESFPLTVTSAQKNPTAFYLCASSIEGSNQPQHFGDGTRLSIL.

V gene TRBV6-6 combines with J gene TRBJ1-3; D is ambiguous. The CDR3 spans 13 residues. Germline V gene data show CDR1 as MNHNY and CDR2 as SVGAGI (reference sequence). Trimming cost V 7 bases and J 0 bases, with 7 bases left between them. CDR3 sequence (DNA): TGTGCCAGCACAACATACTCTGGAAACACCATATATTTT. It specifies CASTTYSGNTIYF.

V usage is TRBV14 and J usage is TRBJ1-1, with D possibly TRBD1 on 6 matching bases. V lost 2 bases to trimming and J lost 4 bases, with 20 bases between them. The CDR3 contains 17 residues. Germline values: CDR1 SGHDN, CDR2 FVKESK. CDR3 region: CASSQISGTPMGTEAFF. As DNA, the CDR3 is TGTGCCAGCAGCCAAATCTCCGGGACACCTATGGGCACTGAAGCTTTCTTT.

The chain combines TRBV6-1 with TRBJ2-2, with 10 bases matching TRBD1. The ends lost 2 bases at V and 7 bases at J; junction bases unmatched: 4. This CDR3 spans 15 amino acids. CDR1 and CDR2 (germline): MNHNS, SASEGT. CDR3 bases: TGTGCCAGCAGTGAATGGGACAGGGGAATCGGGGAGCTGTTTTTT. This encodes CASSEWDRGIGELFF.

Here the CDR3 DNA reads TGTGCCAGCAAAAACGGTGAGCAGTTCTTC. This sequence encodes CASKNGEQFF. The gene calls are TRBV6-5 and TRBJ2-1; D unresolved. CDR1 is MNHEY and CDR2 is SVGAGI in the germline V gene. The CDR3 runs to 10 residues. V lost 7 bases and J lost 9, with 7 bases in between.

The chain joins TRBV19 to TRBJ1-5; possibly TRBD1 for D (5 bases). The germline gives CDR1 LNHDA, CDR2 SQIVND (reference sequence). V lost 1 base, J lost 1 base, and 8 bases lay in between. This CDR3 has 15 amino acids. The CDR3 loop reads CASSIARQSNQPQHF. DNA for the CDR3: TGTGCCAGTAGTATAGCCCGACAGAGCAATCAGCCCCAGCATTTT.

The table lists this clone with a count of one. This sequence joins TRBV5-1 and TRBJ1-4, with 9 positions matching TRBD1. The CDR3 length is 14 residues. The V gene's germline CDR1 is SGHRS and CDR2 YFSETQ. V lost 2 bases to trimming and J lost 7 bases; unmatched junction nucleotides: 3. DNA of the CDR3: TGCGCCAGCAGCTTCAGACAGGGGGGTGAAAAACTGTTTTTT. Its protein product is CASSFRQGGEKLFF. Full variable domain (outside the CDR3, taken from reference TRBV5-1 and TRBJ1-4): KAGVTQTPRYLIKTRGQQVTLSCSPISGHRSVSWYQQTPGQGLQFLFEYFSETQRNKGNFPGRFSGRQFSNSRSEMNVSTLELGDSALYLCASSFRQGGEKLFFGSGTQLSVL.

This chain links TRBV28 with TRBJ2-1, with 7 bases lining up with TRBD1. Unmatched junction bases numbered 7, after V lost 5 bases and J lost 0 bases. CDR1 and CDR2 from the germline V gene are MDHEN and SYDVKM. This CDR3 has 16 residues. The CDR3 nucleotides are TGTGCCAGCAGTACCGGGACAGCGAGCTCCTACAATGAGCAGTTCTTC. Protein product: CASSTGTASSYNEQFF.

The rearrangement joins TRBV20-1 to TRBJ2-7, with D maybe TRBD1 (5 bases). With 6 bases removed from V and 2 bases from J, the gap between germline ends came to 8 bases. This CDR3 is 11 amino acids long. Germline lookup yields CDR1 DFQATT and CDR2 SNEGSKA (reference sequence). The CDR3 nucleotides read TGCAGTGCCGTGGACACCTACGAGCAGTACTTC. Its protein product is CSAVDTYEQYF.

CDR3 in amino acids: CASGRRFVYEQYF. The CDR3 region has the DNA TGTGCCAGCGGGCGACGGTTCGTCTACGAGCAGTACTTC. V usage is TRBV21-1 and J usage is TRBJ2-7; the D call in the table, TRBD1, was not verified against the DNA. TRBV21-1 is termed a pseudogene. CDR3 length equals 13 residues.

The chain uses TRBV10-1 and TRBJ2-3; no clear D gene. CDR3 length: 15 residues. CDR1 is WNHNN, CDR2 SYGVQD, per germline (reference sequence). V was cut by 0 bases and J by 4 bases, with 11 bases left in between. CDR3 in DNA: TGCGCCAGCAGTGAGTCTTTCGGCACAGCAGATACGCAGTATTTT. It translates to CASSESFGTADTQYF.

The rearrangement links TRBV2 to TRBJ1-5; unclear D gene. Germline lookup yields CDR1 SNHLY and CDR2 FYNNEI. The CDR3 sequence is 12 residues long. V was trimmed by 5 bases and J by 0 bases, leaving 2 bases between them. CDR3 region: CASSYSNQPQHF. CDR3 DNA: TGTGCCAGCAGTTATAGCAATCAGCCCCAGCATTTT.

V and J are TRBV29-1 and TRBJ2-1; no clear D. Germline loops: CDR1 SQVTM, CDR2 ANQGSEA. This CDR3 comprises 15 residues. Trimming cost V 0 bases and J 6 bases, with 15 bases left between them. The DNA for the CDR3 is TGCAGCGTTGAAGATCTCAGTTCTCCCCCCAATGAGCAGTTCTTC. Translated, it gives CSVEDLSSPPNEQFF.

The CDR3 region is CASSQDLGVATGELFF. CDR3 DNA: TGTGCCAGCAGCCAAGATTTAGGGGTAGCCACCGGGGAGCTGTTTTTT. The chain couples TRBV3-1 (or the pseudogene TRBV3-2) to TRBJ2-2, with D possibly being TRBD1 (5 bases). Looked up from germline, CDR1 is LGHDT and CDR2 is YNNKEL (reference sequence). Trimming took 0 bases from V and 4 from J, leaving 12 bases between them. The CDR3 sequence is 16 residues long.

This clone was detected a few times. The CDR3 is CASSEWGGVNYGYTF. As DNA, the CDR3 is TGTGCCAGCAGTGAATGGGGAGGGGTTAACTATGGCTACACCTTC. V usage is TRBV6-1 and J usage is TRBJ1-2; tentative D call: TRBD1 (5 bases). CDR1 MNHNS and CDR2 SASEGT come from the germline V gene. CDR3 length equals 15 residues. Trimming pared 2 bases from V and 1 base from J, leaving 11 bases between.

This chain links TRBV30 with TRBJ1-2; 11 nucleotides align to TRBD1. The germline CDR1 and CDR2 sequences are GTSNPN and SVGIG (reference sequence). The CDR3 contains 16 residues. The V gene end was trimmed by 2 bases and the J gene end by 3 bases; junction bases not matched to a gene: 8. The CDR3 DNA reads as TGTGCCTGGAGTAGGGGTGGACAGGGGGCGGACTATGGCTACACCTTC. Its translation is CAWSRGGQGADYGYTF.

The chain recombines TRBV2 with TRBJ1-1; D unclear. The CDR3 has 13 residues. Germline CDR1 and CDR2: SNHLY and FYNNEI. Trimming left V 3 bases short and J 1 base short, with 6 bases between. The CDR3 DNA reads TGTGCCAGCAGTGACGGGAGGAACACTGAAGCTTTCTTT. It translates to CASSDGRNTEAFF. Drawing the rest from reference TRBV2 and TRBJ1-1, the complete variable domain is EPEVTQTPSHQVTQMGQEVILRCVPISNHLYFYWYRQILGQKVEFLVSFYNNEISEKSEIFDDQFSVERPDGSNFTLKIRSTKLEDSAMYFCASSDGRNTEAFFGQGTRLTVV.

This clone was seen only once. V is TRBV24-1 and J is TRBJ1-5, with D unclear. Per the germline V gene, CDR1 is KGHDR and CDR2 is SFDVKD. The CDR3 length is 15 residues. V lost 5 bases and J 3 bases, leaving 13 bases between the germline ends. The CDR3 DNA reads as TGTGCCACCAGTGGTCCAGGTAATTACAATCAGCCCCAGCATTTT. Translating it yields CATSGPGNYNQPQHF.

The chain carries TRBV6-6 and TRBJ1-2; TRBD1 might be the D (6 bases). Germline V CDR1 and CDR2: MNHNY, SVGAGI (reference sequence). The CDR3 contains 14 residues. The V gene lost 6 bases and the J gene lost 0 bases, with 11 bases spanning the gap. CDR3 bases: TGTGCCAGCAGAAGGACAGAAGCTAACTATGGCTACACCTTC. Protein: CASRRTEANYGYTF.

The chain joins TRBV4-1 to TRBJ1-2; no firm D call. Per the germline V gene, CDR1 is MGHRA and CDR2 is YSYEKL. The CDR3 length is 15 residues. Trimming stripped 1 base from V and 0 bases from J, with 9 bases between. DNA for the CDR3: TGCGCCAGCAGCCAAGGTCCGGGGACTAACTATGGCTACACCTTC. This translates into CASSQGPGTNYGYTF.

The gene calls are TRBV12-3 or TRBV12-4 and TRBJ1-1; D is possibly TRBD1 (5 bases). The CDR3 runs 13 residues. Trimming stripped 6 bases from V and 1 base from J, with 9 bases between. The CDR3 here is CASSDRGNTEAFF. CDR3 DNA: TGTGCCAGCAGCGACAGAGGGAACACTGAAGCTTTCTTT.

The chain couples TRBV19 to TRBJ1-3; D is undetermined. This CDR3 has 16 residues. Germline lookup yields CDR1 LNHDA and CDR2 SQIVND (reference sequence). V was clipped by 3 bases and J by 7 bases, with 19 bases between them. DNA for the CDR3: TGTGCCAGTAGTATGAATCCCGGACTCGGGAGGAACACCATATATTTT. Translating gives CASSMNPGLGRNTIYF.

V is TRBV5-6 and J is TRBJ2-7; D unclear. Germline assignment: CDR1 SGHDT and CDR2 YYEEEE. Trimming left V 0 bases short and J 3 bases short, with 4 bases between. This CDR3 contains 12 residues. The CDR3 region has the DNA TGTGCCAGCAGCTTGGTCAGCTACGAGCAGTACTTC. It is translated as CASSLVSYEQYF.

The V and J genes are TRBV4-1 and TRBJ1-5; 7 positions agree with TRBD1. Germline CDR1 and CDR2: MGHRA and YSYEKL. The CDR3 is 18 amino acids. Trimming at V came to 1 base and at J to 0 bases, leaving 9 bases not matched to a gene. CDR3 nucleotides: TGCGCCAGCAGCCAAGCTCTAGGGACAGATATTAGCAATCAGCCCCAGCATTTT. The encoded protein is CASSQALGTDISNQPQHF.

This chain links TRBV18 with TRBJ1-3, with D unclear. This CDR3 is 16 amino acids long. Germline loops: CDR1 KGHSH, CDR2 LQKENI. Trimming cost V 3 bases and J 0 bases, with 12 bases left between them. The CDR3 nucleotides are TGTGCCAGCTCACCTCAAGCGGATTCCTCTGGAAACACCATATATTTT. Its translation is CASSPQADSSGNTIYF.

The V gene is TRBV25-1, the J gene TRBJ1-4, with D possibly TRBD1 on 6 matching bases. The CDR3 sequence is 13 residues long. CDR1 and CDR2 (germline): MGHDK, SYGVNS. Trimming took off 4 bases at V and 7 bases at J, with 10 bases between the two ends. The CDR3 loop is CASSGTGIEKLFF. The CDR3 DNA reads TGTGCCAGCAGTGGAACAGGGATTGAAAAACTGTTTTTT. Full variable domain (outside the CDR3, taken from reference TRBV25-1 and TRBJ1-4): EADIYQTPRYLVIGTGKKITLECSQTMGHDKMYWYQQDPGMELHLIHYSYGVNSTEKGDLSSESTVSRIRTEHFPLTLESARPSHTSQYLCASSGTGIEKLFFGSGTQLSVL.

The chain employs TRBV2 and TRBJ1-5; TRBD1 is a possible D gene (5 bases). Trimming shortened V by 5 bases and J by 0 bases, and 11 bases separated the two germline ends. The CDR3 is 15 residues long. CDR1 and CDR2 from the germline V gene are SNHLY and FYNNEI. The CDR3 protein is CASSTDSLSNQPQHF. Written as DNA, the CDR3 is TGTGCCAGCAGTACTGACAGCCTTAGCAATCAGCCCCAGCATTTT.

This clone was recorded only once. The chain combines TRBV15 with TRBJ2-7; 8 positions agree with TRBD2. The CDR3 length is 15 residues. The germline V gene encodes CDR1 LNHNV and CDR2 YYDKDF (reference sequence). Trimming at V came to 1 base and at J to 3 bases, leaving 5 bases not matched to a gene. In DNA form, the CDR3 reads TGTGCCACCAGCAGAGGATCGGGGGGGGACTACGAGCAGTACTTC. Its protein product is CATSRGSGGDYEQYF.

The gene calls are TRBV30 and TRBJ1-1, with D perhaps matching TRBD1 (5 bases). Per germline, CDR1 GTSNPN and CDR2 SVGIG (reference sequence). V was clipped by 1 base and J by 10 bases, with 19 bases between them. The CDR3 contains 14 residues. The CDR3: CAWSGWTTNFGAFF. The DNA of the CDR3 is TGTGCCTGGAGTGGCTGGACAACAAACTTCGGAGCTTTCTTT.

In this sample, this clone turned up a few times. This sequence joins TRBV27 and TRBJ1-5; no firm D call. In germline, CDR1 is MNHEY, CDR2 SMNVEV (reference sequence). CDR3 length: 16 residues. Trimming left V 2 bases short and J 0 bases short, with 11 bases between. This CDR3 reads CASSLKSTVSNQPQHF. For the CDR3, the DNA is TGTGCCAGCAGTTTAAAGAGTACCGTTAGCAATCAGCCCCAGCATTTT.